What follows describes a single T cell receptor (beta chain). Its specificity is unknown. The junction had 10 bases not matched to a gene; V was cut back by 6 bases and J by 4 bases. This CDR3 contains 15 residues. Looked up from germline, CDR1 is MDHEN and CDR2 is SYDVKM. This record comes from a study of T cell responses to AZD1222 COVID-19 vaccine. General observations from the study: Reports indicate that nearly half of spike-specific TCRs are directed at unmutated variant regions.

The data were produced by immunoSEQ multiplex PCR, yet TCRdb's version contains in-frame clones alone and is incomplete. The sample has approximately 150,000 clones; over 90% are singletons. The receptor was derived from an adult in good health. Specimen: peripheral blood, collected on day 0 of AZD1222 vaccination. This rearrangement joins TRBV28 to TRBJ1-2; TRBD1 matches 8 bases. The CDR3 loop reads CASRGTGLFSYGYTF. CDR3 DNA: TGTGCCAGCAGGGGGACAGGACTGTTTTCCTATGGCTACACCTTC.